What follows are 5 T cell receptor beta chains derived from one specimen sequenced in a study of T cell clonotyping in hematopoietic cell transplantation. The sample's time point: recipient sample about 28 days before transplant, after cytoreduction. Sequencing was performed with immunoSEQ multiplex PCR; in TCRdb, only in-frame clones are kept and a portion is missing. The sample contains about 29,000 clones, 65% to 80% of which appear only once. Specimen: peripheral blood mononuclear cells, collected before stem cell transplant. These receptors all come from a woman younger than 45 with chronic myeloid leukemia. Some clones in this sample may be carry-over from other donors' samples.

The chain recombines TRBV5-1 with TRBJ2-1; 10 bases agree with TRBD2. Germline trimming cut 4 bases from V and 4 bases from J; bases unmatched to any gene: 5. The CDR3 has 15 amino acids. The germline V gene has CDR1 SGHRS and CDR2 YFSETQ. The CDR3 bases are TGCGCCAGCAGCCCCGCTAGCGGGGGATACAATGAGCAGTTCTTC. It specifies CASSPASGGYNEQFF.

The V and J genes are TRBV30 and TRBJ1-1, with D possibly TRBD1 on 6 matching bases. V was trimmed by 2 bases and J by 6 bases, leaving 13 bases between them. CDR1 is GTSNPN, CDR2 SVGIG, per germline (reference sequence). The CDR3 totals 13 residues. CDR3 region: CAWSKGGQPEAFF. CDR3 coding DNA: TGTGCCTGGAGTAAAGGGGGTCAGCCTGAAGCTTTCTTT.

This chain joins TRBV2 and TRBJ1-2; a weak D match, TRBD1 (5 bases). Germline CDR1 reads SNHLY; CDR2 reads FYNNEI. The CDR3 length is 14 residues. With 4 bases removed from V and 2 bases from J, the gap between germline ends came to 11 bases. The CDR3 DNA reads as TGTGCCAGCAGTGCGGGGGGACCAAACTATGGCTACACCTTC. Amino acid sequence: CASSAGGPNYGYTF. Variable domain in full (rest from reference TRBV2 and TRBJ1-2): EPEVTQTPSHQVTQMGQEVILRCVPISNHLYFYWYRQILGQKVEFLVSFYNNEISEKSEIFDDQFSVERPDGSNFTLKIRSTKLEDSAMYFCASSAGGPNYGYTFGSGTRLTVV.

The chain couples TRBV7-9 to TRBJ1-3; D possibly corresponds to TRBD1 (6 bases). This CDR3 has 14 residues. Germline loops: CDR1 SEHNR, CDR2 FQNEAQ (reference sequence). V was trimmed by 3 bases and J by 2 bases, leaving 8 bases between them. The CDR3 nucleotides read TGTGCCAGCAGCTTTACAGGGCCTGGAAACACCATATATTTT. It is translated as CASSFTGPGNTIYF.

The rearrangement joins TRBV6-6 to TRBJ1-5; 7 positions agree with TRBD1. The CDR3 covers 16 residues. Trimming took 5 bases from V and 4 from J; bases not matched to a gene: 11. The V gene's germline CDR1 is MNHNY and CDR2 SVGAGI (reference sequence). DNA for the CDR3: TGTGCCAGCAGTATAATCGGACAGGTAGCTAATCAGCCCCAGCATTTT. Protein product: CASSIIGQVANQPQHF.